The 29 T cell receptor beta chains presented below share a single source sample, sequenced in a study of blood T cells in healthy people across ages. Primed by a sample-barcoded 5' primer and a J-beta primer mix, a second PCR proceeded for roughly 6 to 12 cycles. MiXCR was run by TCRdb on the 5' RACE reads, yielding one entry per CDR3 protein. Here the sample spans hundreds of thousands of distinct CDR3 sequences, about half being singletons. The sequenced sample was blood. These TCRs come from a woman aged 60-70 years in good health.

The chain joins TRBV4-3 to TRBJ1-1; D possibly corresponds to TRBD1 (5 bases). CDR3 size: 16 residues. V lost 4 bases to trimming and J lost 1 base, with 16 bases between them. Germline CDR1 LGHNA, CDR2 YSLEER. The CDR3 coding sequence is TGCGCCAGCAGCCTAACACCAGGGATAACGAACACTGAAGCTTTCTTT. Protein: CASSLTPGITNTEAFF.

The chain links TRBV5-6 to TRBJ1-2, with 8 bases fitting TRBD1. V shed 4 bases, J shed 7 bases, and the junction held 6 bases outside the gene matches. The CDR3 extends over 13 amino acids. Per germline, CDR1 SGHDT and CDR2 YYEEEE. CDR3 residues: CASSPDRVGGYTF. CDR3 in DNA: TGTGCCAGCAGCCCGGACAGGGTGGGTGGCTACACCTTC.

In this sample, this clonotype turned up a few times. The J gene is TRBJ2-4, the V gene TRBV7-2; unclear D gene. This CDR3 has 15 amino acids. V shed 2 bases and J shed 8 bases, with 16 bases lying between them. Per germline, CDR1 SGHTA and CDR2 FQGNSA. The CDR3 DNA sequence: TGTGCCAGCAGCTTACATGGTCAGCCTCCGGACATTCAGTACTTC. It specifies CASSLHGQPPDIQYF.

This clonotype has just a few counts. CDR3 bases: TGTGCCAGCAGCGTGGGACCACCGATACAAGAGACCCAGTACTTC. This codes for CASSVGPPIQETQYF. The chain combines TRBV5-6 with TRBJ2-5; possibly TRBD1 or TRBD2 for D (5 bases each). The CDR3 has 15 amino acids. Germline values: CDR1 SGHDT, CDR2 YYEEEE. Trimming cost V 4 bases and J 2 bases, with 15 bases left between them.

The chain uses TRBV18 and TRBJ2-7; TRBD2 matches at 10 bases. This CDR3 is built from 15 residues. Germline V lookup: CDR1 KGHSH, CDR2 LQKENI. Trimming took 3 bases from V and 5 from J; bases not matched to a gene: 7. In nucleotides, the CDR3 is TGTGCCAGCTCACCCACTAGCGGGAAGCCCCACGAGCAGTACTTC. Translating gives CASSPTSGKPHEQYF.

The chain's CDR3 is CASSLGSGNQPQHF. Written as DNA, the CDR3 is TGTGCCAGCAGTTTAGGATCGGGCAATCAGCCCCAGCATTTT. The rearrangement joins TRBV12-3 or TRBV12-4 to TRBJ1-5; the D is unclear. This CDR3 is built from 14 residues. Trimming pared 1 base from V and 2 bases from J, leaving 6 bases between.

J is TRBJ2-7 and V is TRBV12-3 or TRBV12-4, with 7 bases lining up with TRBD1. The closer fit of TRBJ2-5 to the DNA end suggests the J call may be wrong. The length of the CDR3 is 12 residues. The CDR3: CASSFRGLTQYF. As DNA, the CDR3 is TGTGCCAGCAGTTTCAGGGGGTTGACCCAGTACTTC.

The gene calls are TRBV5-1 and TRBJ1-2; D is ambiguous. Deletions cut 8 bases from V and 5 bases from J, with 19 bases between. Germline CDR1 and CDR2: SGHRS and YFSETQ. CDR3 length: 14 residues. The CDR3 reads CARGPGSPVYGYTF. In DNA, the CDR3 is TGCGCCAGAGGGCCGGGCAGCCCAGTATATGGCTACACCTTC.

The genes are TRBV5-6 and TRBJ2-5; 7 bases are a match to TRBD2. After removal of 4 bases from V and 11 bases from J, the junction contained 20 bases not matched to a gene. CDR3 length: 16 amino acids. Looked up from germline, CDR1 is SGHDT and CDR2 is YYEEEE. The CDR3 sequence: CASSLGGRLRIDEQYF. The CDR3 DNA reads as TGTGCCAGCAGCCTCGGCGGGAGACTTAGAATCGATGAGCAGTACTTC.

The chain employs TRBV28 and TRBJ2-1; a weak D match, TRBD1 (6 bases). The V end was cut by 6 bases, the J end by 9 bases, with 12 bases between. The CDR3 runs to 12 residues. Per the germline V gene, CDR1 is MDHEN and CDR2 is SYDVKM. The CDR3: CASSYRVGEQFF. The CDR3 coding sequence is TGTGCCAGCAGCTACAGGGTTGGTGAGCAGTTCTTC.

The chain links TRBV27 to TRBJ2-1, with no clear D. Matching the DNA end better, TRBJ2-7 makes the J call doubtful. This CDR3 is built from 16 residues. The germline V gene has CDR1 MNHEY and CDR2 SMNVEV (reference sequence). CDR3 sequence reads: CASSLERAGAGVQQYF. For the CDR3, the DNA is TGTGCCAGCAGTTTGGAAAGGGCTGGCGCCGGAGTGCAGCAGTACTTC.

This clonotype was picked up a small number of times. This chain links TRBV28 with TRBJ1-2; 7 positions agree with TRBD1. Germline CDR1 reads MDHEN; CDR2 reads SYDVKM. There are 14 residues in the CDR3. Trimming took 5 bases from V and 5 from J; bases not matched to a gene: 8. The CDR3, as DNA: TGTGCCAGCAGTCCCCCGACAGGGAGATATGGCTACACCTTC. This sequence encodes CASSPPTGRYGYTF.

This clonotype was counted only a few times. Being one base from a much bigger clone, this may be a read error. The chain employs TRBV20-1 and TRBJ1-2; 8 bases match TRBD1. The CDR3 totals 17 residues. CDR1 DFQATT and CDR2 SNEGSKA come from the germline V gene (reference sequence). V gave up 1 base and J gave up 2 bases; unmatched junction bases: 12. CDR3 in amino acids: CSARVEGSGTGNYGYTF. CDR3 coding DNA: TGCAGTGCTAGAGTGGAAGGGTCGGGGACAGGCAACTATGGCTACACCTTC.

The rearrangement uses TRBV20-1 and TRBJ2-3, with D perhaps TRBD1 (6 bases). Germline-derived CDR1 and CDR2 are DFQATT and SNEGSKA (reference sequence). This CDR3 is built from 14 residues. V was clipped by 8 bases and J by 0 bases, with 15 bases between them. Here the CDR3 reads CSIDDRTSTDTQYF. The CDR3 DNA reads TGCAGTATTGACGACAGGACTAGCACAGATACGCAGTATTTT.

The rearrangement links TRBV28 to TRBJ2-2; TRBD1 might be the D (5 bases). Trimming cost V 7 bases and J 10 bases, with 19 bases left between them. CDR1 is MDHEN and CDR2 is SYDVKM in the germline V gene. The CDR3 runs to 14 residues. The CDR3: CASTRGQIMAELFF. The CDR3 DNA follows: TGTGCCAGCACGAGAGGACAAATTATGGCGGAGCTGTTTTTT.

The rearrangement links TRBV20-1 to TRBJ1-1; no definite D call. V lost 0 bases to trimming and J lost 11 bases, with 13 bases between them. The CDR3 length is 12 residues. Germline V gene lookup returns CDR1 DFQATT and CDR2 SNEGSKA (reference sequence). The CDR3: CSARDVSNKAFF. CDR3 DNA: TGCAGTGCTAGAGATGTCAGTAACAAGGCTTTCTTT.

The J gene is TRBJ1-2, the V gene TRBV4-3; a possible D gene is TRBD1 (5 bases). Germline V CDR1 and CDR2: LGHNA, YSLEER. The V gene lost 0 bases and the J gene lost 4 bases, with 9 bases spanning the gap. This CDR3 region has 14 residues. The CDR3 protein is CASSQESGSYGYTF. The CDR3 DNA sequence: TGCGCCAGCAGCCAAGAGTCAGGGTCCTATGGCTACACCTTC.

This clonotype was seen only a few times. V gene TRBV5-1 combines with J gene TRBJ2-1; D ambiguous. This CDR3 contains 16 residues. CDR1 is SGHRS and CDR2 is YFSETQ in the germline V gene. V lost 0 bases and J lost 1, with 11 bases in between. This CDR3 is CASSLAPVTSYNEQFF. The CDR3 region has the DNA TGCGCCAGCAGCTTGGCCCCGGTTACGTCCTACAATGAGCAGTTCTTC.

This sequence joins TRBV9 and TRBJ1-1, with a weak D call TRBD1 (5 bases). This CDR3 has 13 amino acids. Germline lookup yields CDR1 SGDLS and CDR2 YYNGEE. V was pared by 7 bases and J by 4 bases, with 14 bases between. The chain's CDR3 is CASGRGWSTEAFF. DNA of the CDR3: TGTGCCAGCGGGAGGGGTTGGAGCACTGAAGCTTTCTTT.

This clonotype has more than one count but fewer than ten. DNA for the CDR3: TGCGCCAGCAGCTTGGCGGGGGCTCCGGATCAGCCCCAGCATTTT. It is translated as CASSLAGAPDQPQHF. The chain combines TRBV5-1 with TRBJ1-5; tentatively, D is TRBD1 (6 bases). The length of the CDR3 is 15 residues. V was clipped by 0 bases and J by 5 bases, with 12 bases between them. The germline CDR1 and CDR2 sequences are SGHRS and YFSETQ.

V gene TRBV12-3 or TRBV12-4 combines with J gene TRBJ2-2; tentative D call: TRBD1 (6 bases). The CDR3 covers 13 residues. V was pared by 6 bases and J by 6 bases, with 11 bases between. For the CDR3, the DNA is TGTGCCAGCAGCTACAGGGCATCCGGGGAGCTGTTTTTT. Translating gives CASSYRASGELFF.

The chain joins TRBV28 to TRBJ2-4, with a tentative D call TRBD1 (5 bases). The CDR3 covers 15 residues. V gave up 4 bases and J gave up 0 bases, with 10 bases separating them. Germline values: CDR1 MDHEN, CDR2 SYDVKM. Here the CDR3 reads CASSSRQLAKNIQYF. The CDR3 DNA is TGTGCCAGCAGTTCTAGACAGCTAGCCAAAAACATTCAGTACTTC.

The chain has TRBV3-1 and TRBJ2-4, with 8 bases matching TRBD2. The J call may be wrong; the DNA end is better matched by TRBJ2-7. Germline CDR1 LGHDT, CDR2 YNNKEL (reference sequence). The CDR3 spans 14 residues. CDR3 sequence reads: CASSLSGGKGEQYF. The CDR3, as DNA: TGTGCCAGCAGCCTATCGGGAGGGAAGGGCGAGCAGTACTTC.

This clonotype appeared a few times. The rearrangement uses TRBV4-2 and TRBJ2-1, with 10 bases aligning to TRBD2. The V and J ends lost 0 bases and 7 bases, in that order; junction bases with no gene match: 9. Germline CDR1 and CDR2: LGHNA and YNFKEQ. This CDR3 is built from 17 residues. CDR3 in DNA: TGTGCCAGCAGCCAAGACCGAACTAGCGGGGTAGATAATGAGCAGTTCTTC. This codes for CASSQDRTSGVDNEQFF.

This clonotype occurred many times. The J gene is TRBJ2-1, the V gene TRBV6-2 or TRBV6-3; D might be TRBD2 (5 bases). CDR1 MNHEY and CDR2 SVGEGT come from the germline V gene. Trimming pared 0 bases from V and 9 bases from J, leaving 6 bases between. The CDR3 length is 12 residues. The CDR3 region is CASSYSGVEQFF. The DNA for the CDR3 is TGTGCCAGCAGTTACTCCGGGGTTGAGCAGTTCTTC.

The chain employs TRBV10-3 and TRBJ2-4; 9 bases map to TRBD2. Germline CDR1 ENHRY, CDR2 SYGVKD. With 6 bases clipped from V and 5 bases from J, the junction kept 8 bases outside the gene matches. The CDR3 totals 15 residues. The CDR3 nucleotides are TGTGCCATCAGAGCAGGGACTAGCTCACAAAACATTCAGTACTTC. This translates into CAIRAGTSSQNIQYF.

CDR3 coding DNA: TGCAGCTTCCCGGGGTCATCTAGCGGGAGGGGGGATGAGCAGTACTTC. This gives the protein CSFPGSSSGRGDEQYF. The rearrangement uses TRBV29-1 and TRBJ2-7, with TRBD2 matching 12 bases. This CDR3 contains 16 residues. Trimming cost V 8 bases and J 7 bases; bases outside gene matches: 18. CDR1 is SQVTM, CDR2 ANQGSEA, per germline.

This clonotype has just a few counts. Mismatch with germline at one junction end may stem from a read error. V gene TRBV12-3 or TRBV12-4 combines with J gene TRBJ2-1; possible D gene TRBD2, 5 bases. The CDR3 contains 16 residues. DNA for the CDR3: TGTGCCAGCACCCCCGGTAGGAGGAGCTCCTACAATGAGCAGTTCTTT. Translated: CASTPGRRSSYNEQFF.

The chain combines TRBV13 with TRBJ2-7, with 8 bases that match TRBD1. Germline CDR1 and CDR2: PRHDT and FYEKMQ (reference sequence). The CDR3 extends over 14 amino acids. Trimming took 3 bases from V and 2 from J; bases not matched to a gene: 3. The CDR3 sequence is CASSFDRGAYEQYF. DNA of the CDR3: TGTGCCAGCAGCTTCGACAGGGGAGCCTACGAGCAGTACTTC.